The sequence of this T cell receptor (beta chain) was determined in a study of T-cell reconstitution after alpha-beta-depleted transplantation in children. The germline V and J ends were trimmed by 4 bases and 9 bases, with 22 bases remaining between them. Germline-derived CDR1 and CDR2 are SGHKS and YYEKEE (reference sequence). The CDR3 extends over 15 amino acids. Study-wide results and caveats: Most T-cell counts and diversity one year after the transplant came from T cells that were newly produced.

This clonotype was observed a handful of times. Antigen specificity is unknown. It was with unique molecular identifiers that the TCRbeta library was prepared. TCRdb reanalysed the PCR reads using MiXCR and keeps one entry per CDR3 protein. Of about 98,000 distinct CDR3 sequences detected, 20% to 25% appear once; the ten largest clones hold roughly 23%. This TCR came from a boy between 2 and 10 years old with acute lymphoblastic leukemia, due to receive a stem cell transplant. The rearrangement uses TRBV5-5 and TRBJ2-5, with D possibly being TRBD1 or TRBD2 (6 bases each). This material consisted of PBMCs, taken before TCRalphabeta/CD19-depleted stem cell transplant. Written as DNA, the CDR3 is TGTGCCAGCAGCGAGGCGAACGGACTGGGGGGCTCCCAGTACTTC. Its translation: CASSEANGLGGSQYF.